This passage covers 14 T cell receptor beta chains from one sample sequenced in a study of blood T cells in healthy people across ages. Primed by a sample-barcoded 5' primer and a J-beta primer mix, a second PCR proceeded for 7 to 11 cycles. TCRdb reanalysed the 5' RACE reads using MiXCR and keeps one entry per CDR3 protein. The sample carries around 650,000 distinct CDR3 sequences, roughly 30% recorded once. The sequenced sample consisted of blood. The receptors were gathered from a woman older than 75 in good health.

The V and J genes are TRBV3-1 and TRBJ1-1; 7 nucleotides match TRBD1. From germline, CDR1 is LGHDT and CDR2 YNNKEL (reference sequence). This CDR3 is built from 16 residues. The ends lost 4 bases at V and 5 bases at J; junction bases unmatched: 13. CDR3 region: CASSPNQGGARTEAFF. CDR3 bases: TGTGCCAGCAGCCCCAACCAGGGGGGCGCCCGTACTGAAGCTTTCTTT.

This clonotype was detected a few times. The chain carries TRBV4-2 and TRBJ1-1, with D perhaps TRBD1 (5 bases). Germline values: CDR1 LGHNA, CDR2 YNFKEQ. CDR3 length equals 13 residues. V lost 4 bases and J 11 bases, leaving 17 bases between the germline ends. The CDR3 is CASSLGTQLAAFF. The CDR3 nucleotides read TGTGCCAGCAGCCTCGGGACCCAACTCGCGGCTTTCTTT.

V gene TRBV20-1 combines with J gene TRBJ1-5, with 7 bases that match TRBD1. From germline, CDR1 is DFQATT and CDR2 SNEGSKA (reference sequence). J lost 5 bases, V lost 3 bases, and 10 bases had no gene match. This CDR3 has 15 amino acids. CDR3 sequence: CSASTGAASDQPQHF. Here the CDR3 DNA reads TGCAGTGCTAGTACAGGGGCCGCTTCCGATCAGCCCCAGCATTTT.

At least ten counts were recorded for this clonotype. A read error may be the cause here, since a much bigger clone is one base away. The V and J genes are TRBV7-8 and TRBJ2-5, with D hard to call. CDR1 is SGHVS and CDR2 is FQNEAQ in the germline V gene. The length of the CDR3 is 11 residues. V lost 7 bases to trimming and J lost 1 base, with 4 bases between them. CDR3 sequence: CASTFQETQYF. CDR3 DNA: TGTGCCAGCACCTTCCAAGAGACCCAGTACTTC.

In this sample, this clonotype turned up many times. The chain employs TRBV7-2 and TRBJ2-5; 10 bases map to TRBD2. Germline-derived CDR1 and CDR2 are SGHTA and FQGNSA. Trimming at V came to 5 bases and at J to 5 bases, leaving 8 bases not matched to a gene. The CDR3 length is 15 residues. The CDR3 loop reads CASSPRTSGTETQYF. The DNA of the CDR3 is TGTGCCAGCAGCCCCCGGACTAGCGGAACGGAGACCCAGTACTTC.

This clonotype showed up many times. V usage is TRBV4-1 and J usage is TRBJ1-2; 8 nucleotides line up with TRBD1. The V segment lost 1 base and the J segment 0 bases; nucleotides outside the gene matches: 7. Germline V CDR1 and CDR2: MGHRA, YSYEKL. This CDR3 comprises 17 residues. The DNA of the CDR3 is TGCGCCAGCAGCCAAGTTTGGACAGGGAATTCTAACTATGGCTACACCTTC. This sequence encodes CASSQVWTGNSNYGYTF.

This clonotype was recorded many times. The V gene is TRBV20-1, the J gene TRBJ2-3; TRBD1 matches 10 bases. The J segment lost 4 bases and the V segment lost 5 bases, leaving 9 bases of the junction unmatched. From germline, CDR1 is DFQATT and CDR2 SNEGSKA (reference sequence). The CDR3 is 15 residues long. CDR3: CSAPGDRGNSDTQYF. Here the CDR3 DNA reads TGCAGTGCTCCCGGGGACAGGGGAAATTCAGATACGCAGTATTTT.

About this clonotype itself: The junction does not match germline at one end; this may be a read error. The J gene is TRBJ1-2, the V gene TRBV6-2 or TRBV6-3, with 8 positions matching TRBD1. The CDR3 has 13 amino acids. Germline V gene lookup returns CDR1 MNHEY and CDR2 SVGEGT. The CDR3 loop reads CASSRTGPGGCTF. CDR3 bases: TGTGCCAGCAGCCGGACAGGGCCAGGGGGCTGCACCTTC.

This clonotype has just a few counts. This chain connects TRBV12-3 or TRBV12-4 to TRBJ2-1; TRBD1 aligns across 7 bases. This CDR3 contains 14 residues. The V and J ends lost 6 bases and 7 bases, in that order; junction bases with no gene match: 9. This CDR3 is CASSPIGQENEQFF. The CDR3 nucleotides read TGTGCCAGCAGCCCCATTGGACAGGAGAATGAGCAGTTCTTC.

In its sample, this clonotype was seen once. A single base separates this from a much larger clone, so it may be a read error. This CDR3 reads CASSLPGHRYEQYF. CDR3 nucleotide sequence: TGTGCCAGCAGCTTGCCGGGACACCGTTACGAGCAGTACTTC. The chain links TRBV11-2 to TRBJ2-5, with D possibly being TRBD1 (6 bases). TRBJ2-7 explains the end of the DNA better; the J call may be wrong. Germline CDR1 is SGHAT and CDR2 is FQNNGV. The CDR3 spans 14 residues.

On this clonotype: This may arise from a read error, as a much more abundant clone is one base away. The rearrangement joins TRBV12-3 or TRBV12-4 to TRBJ2-3; D remains ambiguous. This CDR3 spans 15 amino acids. The ends were cut back, 5 bases at V and 0 bases at J, with 12 bases in the middle. CDR3 protein: CASSPRARSTDTQYF. CDR3 sequence (DNA): TGTGCCAGCAGTCCACGAGCGAGGAGCACAGATACGCAGTATTTT.

The gene calls are TRBV28 and TRBJ1-2; D remains unclear. V dropped 8 bases and J dropped 0 bases, with 7 bases sitting between them. The germline V gene has CDR1 MDHEN and CDR2 SYDVKM. This CDR3 has 12 amino acids. CDR3 DNA sequence: TGTGCCAGCGAGGGTACTAACTATGGCTACACCTTC. Translated, it gives CASEGTNYGYTF.

V and J are TRBV28 and TRBJ2-7, with a tentative D call TRBD1 (5 bases). The CDR3 sequence is 14 residues long. V dropped 3 bases and J dropped 3 bases, with 12 bases sitting between them. Germline V gives CDR1 MDHEN, CDR2 SYDVKM. The CDR3 sequence is CASSFARAIYEQYF. CDR3 DNA sequence: TGTGCCAGCAGTTTTGCCAGGGCGATCTACGAGCAGTACTTC.

V gene TRBV12-3 or TRBV12-4 combines with J gene TRBJ1-2, with 10 bases matching TRBD1. J gave up 4 bases and V 1 base, and 6 bases lay outside the gene matches. The CDR3 consists of 16 residues. The CDR3 bases are TGTGCCAGCAGTTTAGGGGGGGGACAGGGGATCTATGGCTACACCTTC. Translation gives CASSLGGGQGIYGYTF.